This T cell receptor (beta chain) was identified in a study of T-cell reconstitution after alpha-beta-depleted transplantation in children. The V gene's germline CDR1 is MRHNA and CDR2 SNTAGT. V was cut by 5 bases and J by 4 bases, with 15 bases left in between. The CDR3 covers 15 residues. Study findings and constraints: A year had passed since transplant, and T-cell counts and diversity by then came mostly from newly produced T cells.

Researchers prepared the TCRbeta library using unique molecular identifiers, the study reports. MiXCR, run by TCRdb on the PCR reads, gives a single entry per CDR3 protein. The sample consists of a few hundred thousand distinct CDR3 sequences, around 9.9% of them appearing once. This clonotype was observed at least ten times. The antigen remains undetermined. The starting material was PBMCs, obtained before TCRalphabeta/CD19-depleted stem cell transplant. This clonotype was obtained from a child less than two years old with acute myeloid leukemia, due to receive a stem cell transplant. V and J are TRBV6-4 and TRBJ2-1; no reliable D call. CDR3 region: CASSLRPEQYNEQFF. The CDR3 DNA is TGTGCCAGCAGTCTCCGGCCGGAGCAGTACAATGAGCAGTTCTTC.